This record looks at one T cell receptor (beta chain) sequence and its context. The sample belongs to a study of T cell responses to AZD1222 COVID-19 vaccine. Only in-frame clones appear in the TCRdb table, and some are missing; sequencing was by immunoSEQ multiplex PCR. Of about 120,000 clones in the sample, roughly nine tenths were seen once. Germline V gives CDR1 SGDLS, CDR2 YYNGEE. The CDR3 totals 16 residues. Between the trimmed V and J ends, which lost 4 bases and 0 bases, there was a span of 14 bases. V and J are TRBV9 and TRBJ2-1, with D possibly being TRBD2 (6 bases). The material sequenced was peripheral blood, taken on day 0 of AZD1222 vaccination. This clonotype originated in an adult in good health. The CDR3 sequence is CASSQLASYSYNEQFF. CDR3 nucleotides: TGTGCCAGCAGCCAGCTAGCGTCGTACTCCTACAATGAGCAGTTCTTC.